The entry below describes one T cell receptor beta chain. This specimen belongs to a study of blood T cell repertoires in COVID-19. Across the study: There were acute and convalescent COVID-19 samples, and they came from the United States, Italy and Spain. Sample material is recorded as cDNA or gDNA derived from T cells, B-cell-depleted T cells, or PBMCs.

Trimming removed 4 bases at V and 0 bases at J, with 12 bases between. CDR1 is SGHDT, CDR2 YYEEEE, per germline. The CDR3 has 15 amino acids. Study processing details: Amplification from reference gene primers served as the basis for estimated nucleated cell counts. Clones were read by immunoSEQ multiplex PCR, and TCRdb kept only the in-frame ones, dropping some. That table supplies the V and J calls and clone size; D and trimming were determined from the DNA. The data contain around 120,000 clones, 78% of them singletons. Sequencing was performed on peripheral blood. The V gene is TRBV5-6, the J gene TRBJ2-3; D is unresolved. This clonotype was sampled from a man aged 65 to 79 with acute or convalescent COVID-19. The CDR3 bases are TGTGCCAGCAGCCGCTACGGAGTTAGCACAGATACGCAGTATTTT. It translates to CASSRYGVSTDTQYF.